This is a list of T cell receptor beta chains from one sample in a study of cytomegalovirus exposure and HLA in healthy donors. Repertoires were generated with immunoSEQ multiplex PCR, while TCRdb's copy carries only in-frame clones and drops some. The sample lists about 160,000 clones; approximately 80% were seen once. The specimen was PBMCs. These receptors came from a man aged 35 to 55 in good health and CMV-seronegative. Each CDR3 is given with its conserved first and last residue.

j_call v_call cdr3_length cdr3_aa
TRBJ2-3 TRBV19 16 CASTSGRGAITDTQYF
TRBJ1-1 TRBV19 14 CASSIGQLNTEAFF
TRBJ1-2 TRBV7-2 13 CASSETGAYGYTF
TRBJ1-1 TRBV30 16 CAWSRQRGEWNTEAFF
TRBJ2-6 TRBV6-5 15 CASRGLKTGANVLTF
TRBJ1-2 TRBV6-1 15 CASSVQGGPNYGYTF
TRBJ2-1 TRBV28 16 CASSLGQGYYYNEQFF
TRBJ2-7 TRBV7-9 16 CASSSTADRGKNEQYF
TRBJ1-6 TRBV5-6 18 CASRSGTGGPESNSPLHF
TRBJ2-1 TRBV11-2 17 CASSSYRGSQLQWQQFF
TRBJ1-2 TRBV7-9 15 CASSLRGQSHYGYTF
TRBJ2-5 TRBV6-5 13 CASGRGGPETQYF
TRBJ1-2 TRBV15 13 CATSEQGNYGYTF
TRBJ1-1 TRBV28 11 CASSRRGEAFF
TRBJ1-1 TRBV6-5 12 CASSSSGTEAFF
TRBJ2-1 TRBV7-9 17 CASSSSDLPSSYNEQFF
TRBJ1-3 TRBV5-4 14 CASSATGSGNTIYF
TRBJ2-5 TRBV5-1 14 CASSLMFMAETQYF
TRBJ2-7 TRBV21-1 13 CASMDRSSYEQYF
TRBJ2-1 TRBV2 12 CASSTAYNEQFF
TRBJ2-3 TRBV11-2 16 CASSSGLAGGLDTQYF
TRBJ1-6 TRBV4-1 16 CASSQAGTVLNSPLHF
TRBJ2-5 TRBV9 14 CASNLAGLQETQYF
TRBJ1-2 TRBV19 14 CASSLPTGNYGYTF
TRBJ1-4 TRBV13 15 CASSGGTGGSEKLFF
TRBJ2-7 TRBV30 15 CAWSVVGTGGYEQYF
TRBJ1-6 TRBV2 15 CASSGTTGGNSPLHF